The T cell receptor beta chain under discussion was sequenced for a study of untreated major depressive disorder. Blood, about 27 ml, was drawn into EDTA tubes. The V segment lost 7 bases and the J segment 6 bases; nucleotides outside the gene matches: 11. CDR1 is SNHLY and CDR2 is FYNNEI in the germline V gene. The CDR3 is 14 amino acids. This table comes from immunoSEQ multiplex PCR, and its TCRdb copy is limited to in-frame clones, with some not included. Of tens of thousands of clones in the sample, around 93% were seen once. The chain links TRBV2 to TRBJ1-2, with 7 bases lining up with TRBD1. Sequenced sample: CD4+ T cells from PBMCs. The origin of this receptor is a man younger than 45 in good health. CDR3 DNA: TGTGCCAGCATGGTGCACCCAGGGGGGGATGGCTACACCTTC. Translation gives CASMVHPGGDGYTF.